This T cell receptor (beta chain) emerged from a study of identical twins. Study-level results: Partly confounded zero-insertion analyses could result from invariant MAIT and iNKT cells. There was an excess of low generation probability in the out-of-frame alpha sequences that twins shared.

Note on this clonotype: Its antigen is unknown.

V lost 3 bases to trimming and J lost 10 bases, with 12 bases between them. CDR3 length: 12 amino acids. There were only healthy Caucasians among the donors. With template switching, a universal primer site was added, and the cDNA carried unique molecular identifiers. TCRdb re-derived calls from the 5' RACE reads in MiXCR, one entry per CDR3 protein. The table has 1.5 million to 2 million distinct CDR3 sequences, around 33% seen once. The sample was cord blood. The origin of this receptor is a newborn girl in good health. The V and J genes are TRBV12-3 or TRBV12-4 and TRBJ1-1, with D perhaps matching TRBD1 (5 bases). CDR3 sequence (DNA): TGTGCCAGCAGTTTGGGGGAAGGAATAGCTTTCTTT. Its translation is CASSLGEGIAFF.